This entry lists 9 T cell receptor beta chains sequenced from one sample in a study of CD8+ T cells in alopecia areata (dated by TCRdb to between 2018 and 2020). This specimen's treatment or condition label, interpreted: oral pan-JAK inhibitor, 5-10 mg twice daily. Library prep was done by the immunoSEQ multiplex PCR assay. RNA was extracted from all samples and reverse transcribed into cDNA as template for TCR sequencing. Not all clones reach the TCRdb copy of this immuneACCESS table, which keeps in-frame sequences only. Checked studies attribute under half of the gap to unresolved V genes and leave the rest unexplained. Present in this sample are some 180,000 clones, approximately 50% of which were seen just once. About 9.4% of the sample is taken by the ten largest. This sample comprised CD8+ T cells sorted from blood, obtained around week 53, from a patient treated with tofacitinib. The receptor set was obtained from a human donor with alopecia areata.

The CDR3 region has the DNA TGTGCCAGCAGCGAAGGGGGTGATGGCTACACCTTC. Encoded protein: CASSEGGDGYTF. The chain links TRBV6-5 to TRBJ1-2; maybe TRBD1 (6 bases). This CDR3 is built from 12 residues. Germline-derived CDR1 and CDR2 are MNHEY and SVGAGI. Trimming stripped 6 bases from V and 6 bases from J, with 11 bases between.

This rearrangement joins TRBV6-6 to TRBJ2-5; D possibly corresponds to TRBD2 (7 bases). Germline CDR1 reads MNHNY; CDR2 reads SVGAGI (reference sequence). The CDR3 is made up of 13 amino acids. Trimming removed 3 bases from V and 5 bases from J, with 10 bases in between. In DNA form, the CDR3 reads TGTGCCAGCAGTTATGAGGGGGGGGAGACCCAGTACTTC. This codes for CASSYEGGETQYF.

The V and J genes are TRBV13 and TRBJ2-7, with unresolved D. Trimming took 5 bases from V and 5 from J, leaving 13 bases between them. This CDR3 is 13 amino acids long. The germline CDR1 and CDR2 sequences are PRHDT and FYEKMQ (reference sequence). Here the CDR3 DNA reads TGTGCCAGCAGCCCTACGTCGGAGAACGAGCAGTACTTC. Its translation: CASSPTSENEQYF.

This clone was counted once. This chain joins TRBV5-4 and TRBJ2-7; D is possibly TRBD2 (6 bases). V shed 2 bases and J shed 5 bases, with 14 bases lying between them. This CDR3 is built from 14 residues. Germline loops: CDR1 SGHNT, CDR2 YYREEE (reference sequence). The DNA of the CDR3 is TGTGCCAGCAGCTTCGGGACTCGGGTCCACGAGCAGTACTTC. Protein: CASSFGTRVHEQYF.

This clone showed up just a few times. V and J are TRBV13 and TRBJ2-5, with D perhaps TRBD1 (6 bases). The V end lost 5 bases, the J end lost 0 bases, and 7 bases lay between the germline ends. CDR3 length: 13 residues. CDR1 is PRHDT, CDR2 FYEKMQ, per germline (reference sequence). This CDR3 reads CASSGDNQETQYF. Here the CDR3 DNA reads TGTGCCAGCAGCGGGGACAACCAAGAGACCCAGTACTTC.

The chain joins TRBV2 to TRBJ1-5; D is undetermined. CDR1 SNHLY and CDR2 FYNNEI come from the germline V gene. This CDR3 comprises 13 residues. Trimming removed 11 bases from V and 0 bases from J, with 11 bases in between. CDR3 nucleotides: TGTGCCGGGTCCTTTTATAGCAATCAGCCCCAGCATTTT. It translates to CAGSFYSNQPQHF. Full variable domain (outside the CDR3, taken from reference TRBV2 and TRBJ1-5): EPEVTQTPSHQVTQMGQEVILRCVPISNHLYFYWYRQILGQKVEFLVSFYNNEISEKSEIFDDQFSVERPDGSNFTLKIRSTKLEDSAMYFCAGSFYSNQPQHFGDGTRLSIL.

The chain carries TRBV13 and TRBJ1-2; D call uncertain. Germline V lookup: CDR1 PRHDT, CDR2 FYEKMQ (reference sequence). The CDR3 contains 14 residues. Trimming shortened V by 2 bases and J by 4 bases, and 11 bases separated the two germline ends. The CDR3 DNA follows: TGTGCCAGCAGCTTATCCGCAGGCACCTATGGCTACACCTTC. Translated, it gives CASSLSAGTYGYTF.

This chain uses TRBV2 with TRBJ1-4; D gene uncertain. This CDR3 has 13 amino acids. V was shortened by 7 bases and J by 0 bases, with 6 bases between the two germline ends. Germline assignment: CDR1 SNHLY and CDR2 FYNNEI. This CDR3 is CASNGATNEKLFF. The DNA for the CDR3 is TGTGCCAGCAACGGTGCAACTAATGAAAAACTGTTTTTT.

This sequence joins TRBV5-1 and TRBJ1-6, with TRBD1 as a possible D gene (5 bases). Germline CDR1 is SGHRS and CDR2 is YFSETQ. Between the trimmed V and J ends, which lost 0 bases and 7 bases, there was a span of 5 bases. This CDR3 is 13 amino acids long. This CDR3 reads CASSLGQNSPLHF. The DNA of the CDR3 is TGCGCCAGCAGCTTGGGACAGAATTCACCCCTCCACTTT.